The present T cell receptor (beta chain) was sequenced within a study of Ad26.COV2.S vaccination and SARS-CoV-2 variants. Study-level information: As a participant in COV1001, the donor was in the Ad26.COV2.S trial arm.

Treatment reported: roughly 20 received Ad26.COV2.S at low or high dose, single or two shots; about 5 received placebo; per-sample allocation not given. Repertoires come from day 63 after the first vaccine or placebo injection. A Boston donor was an adult aged 18-55 years. The method was immunoSEQ multiplex PCR; TCRdb's version includes in-frame clones alone and lacks a portion of them. Counted here are over 400,000 clones, 92% occurring once; the ten biggest clones make up roughly 1.7%. The germline V and J ends were trimmed by 1 base and 1 base, with 14 bases remaining between them. Germline V gene lookup returns CDR1 GTSNPN and CDR2 SVGIG (reference sequence). This CDR3 has 15 residues.

This chain links TRBV30 with TRBJ2-7, with a tentative D call TRBD2 (5 bases). Sequencing used peripheral blood, obtained in a trial of Ad26.COV2.S vaccine versus placebo. The clonotype originates from a person between 18 and 60 years old who received the Ad26.COV2.S COVID-19 vaccine or a placebo. CDR3 in amino acids: CAWSGPGRGSYEQYF. CDR3 nucleotide sequence: TGTGCCTGGAGTGGCCCGGGTCGGGGATCCTACGAGCAGTACTTC.